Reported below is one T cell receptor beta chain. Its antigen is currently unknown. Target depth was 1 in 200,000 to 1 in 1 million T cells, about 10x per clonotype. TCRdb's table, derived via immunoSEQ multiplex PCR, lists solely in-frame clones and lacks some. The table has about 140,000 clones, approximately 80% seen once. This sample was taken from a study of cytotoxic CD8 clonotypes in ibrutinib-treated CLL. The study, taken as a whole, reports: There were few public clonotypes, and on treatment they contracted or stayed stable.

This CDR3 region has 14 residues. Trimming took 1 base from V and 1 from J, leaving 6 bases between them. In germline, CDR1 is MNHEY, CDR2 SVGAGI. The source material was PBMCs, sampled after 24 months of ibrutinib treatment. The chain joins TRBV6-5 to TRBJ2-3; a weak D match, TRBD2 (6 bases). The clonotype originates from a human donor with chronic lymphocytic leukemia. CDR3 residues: CASSYWRGTDTQYF. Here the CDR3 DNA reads TGTGCCAGCAGTTACTGGAGGGGCACAGATACGCAGTATTTT.